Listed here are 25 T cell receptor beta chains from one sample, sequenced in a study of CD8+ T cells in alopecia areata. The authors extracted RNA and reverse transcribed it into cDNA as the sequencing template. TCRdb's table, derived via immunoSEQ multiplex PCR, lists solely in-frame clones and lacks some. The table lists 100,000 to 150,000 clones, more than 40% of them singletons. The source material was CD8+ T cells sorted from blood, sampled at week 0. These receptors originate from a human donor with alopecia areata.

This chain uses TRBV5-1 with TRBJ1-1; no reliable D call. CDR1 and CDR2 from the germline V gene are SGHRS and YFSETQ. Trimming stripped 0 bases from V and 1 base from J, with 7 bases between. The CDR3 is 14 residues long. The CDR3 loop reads CASSLENGNTEAFF. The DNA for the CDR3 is TGCGCCAGCAGCTTGGAGAACGGGAACACTGAAGCTTTCTTT.

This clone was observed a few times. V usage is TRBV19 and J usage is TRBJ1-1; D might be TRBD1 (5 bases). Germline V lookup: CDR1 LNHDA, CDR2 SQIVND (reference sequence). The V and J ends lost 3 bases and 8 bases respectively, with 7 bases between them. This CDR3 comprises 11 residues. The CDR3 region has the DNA TGTGCCAGTAGTATTGGGGGGGAAGCTTTCTTT. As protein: CASSIGGEAFF. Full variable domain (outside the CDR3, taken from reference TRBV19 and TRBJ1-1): DGGITQSPKYLFRKEGQNVTLSCEQNLNHDAMYWYRQDPGQGLRLIYYSQIVNDFQKGDIAEGYSVSREKKESFPLTVTSAQKNPTAFYLCASSIGGEAFFGQGTRLTVV.

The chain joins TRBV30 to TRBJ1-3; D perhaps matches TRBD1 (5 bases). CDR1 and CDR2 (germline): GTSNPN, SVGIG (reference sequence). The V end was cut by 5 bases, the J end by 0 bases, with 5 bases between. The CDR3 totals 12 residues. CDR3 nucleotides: TGTGCCTGGGGACACTCTGGAAACACCATATATTTT. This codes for CAWGHSGNTIYF.

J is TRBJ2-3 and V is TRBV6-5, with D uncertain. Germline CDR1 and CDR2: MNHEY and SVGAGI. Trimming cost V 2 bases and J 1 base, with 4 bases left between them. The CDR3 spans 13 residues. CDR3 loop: CASSYGGTDTQYF. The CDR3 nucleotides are TGTGCCAGCAGTTACGGAGGCACAGATACGCAGTATTTT.

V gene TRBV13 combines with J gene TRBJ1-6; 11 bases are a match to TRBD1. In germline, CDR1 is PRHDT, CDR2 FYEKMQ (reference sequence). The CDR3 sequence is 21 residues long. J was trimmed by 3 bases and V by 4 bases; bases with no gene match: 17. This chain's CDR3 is CASSSRDGQGARALYNSPLHF. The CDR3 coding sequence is TGTGCCAGCAGCTCCCGAGACGGACAGGGGGCGAGGGCTCTCTATAATTCACCCCTCCACTTT.

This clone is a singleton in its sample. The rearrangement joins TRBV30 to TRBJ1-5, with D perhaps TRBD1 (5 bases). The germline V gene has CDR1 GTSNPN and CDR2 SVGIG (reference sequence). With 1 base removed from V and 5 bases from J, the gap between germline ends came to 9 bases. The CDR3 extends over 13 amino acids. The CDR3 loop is CAWSGGAHQPQHF. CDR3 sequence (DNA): TGTGCCTGGAGTGGAGGGGCCCATCAGCCCCAGCATTTT.

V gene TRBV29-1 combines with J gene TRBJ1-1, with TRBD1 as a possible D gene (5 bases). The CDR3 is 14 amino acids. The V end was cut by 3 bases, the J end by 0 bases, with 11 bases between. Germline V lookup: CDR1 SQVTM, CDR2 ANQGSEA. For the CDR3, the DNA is TGCAGCGTTGACAGGGAAGGTTTGAACACTGAAGCTTTCTTT. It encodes CSVDREGLNTEAFF.

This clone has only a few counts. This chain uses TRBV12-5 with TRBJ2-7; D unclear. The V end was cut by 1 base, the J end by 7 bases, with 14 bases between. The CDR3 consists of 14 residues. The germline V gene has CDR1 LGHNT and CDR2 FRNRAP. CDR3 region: CASGLALRALEQYF. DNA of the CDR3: TGTGCTAGTGGTTTGGCACTCCGGGCCTTGGAGCAGTACTTC.

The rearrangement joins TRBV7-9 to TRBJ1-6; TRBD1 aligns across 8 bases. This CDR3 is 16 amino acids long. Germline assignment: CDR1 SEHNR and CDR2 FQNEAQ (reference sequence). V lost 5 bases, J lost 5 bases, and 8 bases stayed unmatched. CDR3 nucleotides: TGTGCCAGCAGCCAAAAACCGACAGGGGATAATTCACCCCTCCACTTT. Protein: CASSQKPTGDNSPLHF.

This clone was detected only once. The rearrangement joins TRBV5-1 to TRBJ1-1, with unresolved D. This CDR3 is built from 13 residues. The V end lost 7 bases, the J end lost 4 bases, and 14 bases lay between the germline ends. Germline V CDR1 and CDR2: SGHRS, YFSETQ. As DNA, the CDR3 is TGCGCCAGCTTTGACGATGGAACCACTGAAGCTTTCTTT. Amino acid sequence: CASFDDGTTEAFF.

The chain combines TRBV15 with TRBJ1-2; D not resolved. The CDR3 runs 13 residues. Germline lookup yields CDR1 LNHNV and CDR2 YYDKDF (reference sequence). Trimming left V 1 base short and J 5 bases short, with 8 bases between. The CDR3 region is CATSRGVGYGYTF. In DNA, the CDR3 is TGTGCCACCAGCAGAGGGGTCGGTTATGGCTACACCTTC.

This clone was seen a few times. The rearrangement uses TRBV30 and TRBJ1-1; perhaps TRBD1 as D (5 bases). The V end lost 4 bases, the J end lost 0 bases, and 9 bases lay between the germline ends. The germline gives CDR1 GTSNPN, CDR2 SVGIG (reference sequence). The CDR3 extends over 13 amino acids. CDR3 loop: CAWMAGVNTEAFF. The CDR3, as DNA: TGTGCCTGGATGGCGGGGGTGAACACTGAAGCTTTCTTT.

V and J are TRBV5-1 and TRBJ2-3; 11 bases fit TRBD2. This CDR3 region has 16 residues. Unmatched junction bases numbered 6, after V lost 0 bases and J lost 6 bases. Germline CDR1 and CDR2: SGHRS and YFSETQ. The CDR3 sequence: CASSLATSGGPDTQYF. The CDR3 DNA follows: TGCGCCAGCAGCTTGGCCACTAGCGGGGGTCCCGATACGCAGTATTTT.

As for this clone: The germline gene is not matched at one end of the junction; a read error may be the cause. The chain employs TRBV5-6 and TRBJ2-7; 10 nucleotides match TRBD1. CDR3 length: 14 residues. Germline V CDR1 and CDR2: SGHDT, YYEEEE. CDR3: CSSRGTGEYYEQYF. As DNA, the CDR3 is TGTTCCAGTCGAGGGACAGGGGAATACTACGAGCAGTACTTC. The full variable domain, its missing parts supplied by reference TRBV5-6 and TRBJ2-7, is DAGVTQSPTHLIKTRGQQVTLRCSPKSGHDTVSWYQQALGQGPQFIFQYYEEEERQRGNFPDRFSGHQFPNYSSELNVNALLLGDSALYLCSSRGTGEYYEQYFGPGTRLTVT.

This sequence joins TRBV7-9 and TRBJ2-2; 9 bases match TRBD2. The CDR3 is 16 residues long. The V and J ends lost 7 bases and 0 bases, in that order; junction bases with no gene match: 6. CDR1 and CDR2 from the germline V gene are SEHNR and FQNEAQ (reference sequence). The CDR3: CASNTPSGTNTGELFF. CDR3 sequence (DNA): TGTGCCAGCAACACCCCTAGCGGGACGAACACCGGGGAGCTGTTTTTT.

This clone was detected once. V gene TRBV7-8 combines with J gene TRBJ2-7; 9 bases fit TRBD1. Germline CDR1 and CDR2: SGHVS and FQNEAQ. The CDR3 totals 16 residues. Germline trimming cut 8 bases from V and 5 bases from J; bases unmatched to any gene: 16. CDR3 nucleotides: TGTGCCAGCGGCGGGGTCTGGACAGGGGCCTATAACGAGCAGTACTTC. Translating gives CASGGVWTGAYNEQYF.

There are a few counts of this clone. The CDR3 DNA sequence: TGTGCCAGCAGCCAAGATGCTAGCGGGGAGAGAGATACGCAGTATTTT. Amino acids: CASSQDASGERDTQYF. The genes are TRBV11-2 and TRBJ2-3, with 9 bases lining up with TRBD2. V shed 5 bases and J 5 bases; nucleotides not matched to a gene: 11. CDR1 is SGHAT, CDR2 FQNNGV, per germline. The CDR3 extends over 16 amino acids.

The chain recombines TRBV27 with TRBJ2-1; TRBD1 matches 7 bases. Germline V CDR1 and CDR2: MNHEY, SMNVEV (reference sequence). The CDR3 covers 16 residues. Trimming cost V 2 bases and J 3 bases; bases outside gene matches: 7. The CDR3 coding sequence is TGTGCCAGCAGTTTAGCCCCCGGGACAGACTACAATGAGCAGTTCTTC. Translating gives CASSLAPGTDYNEQFF.

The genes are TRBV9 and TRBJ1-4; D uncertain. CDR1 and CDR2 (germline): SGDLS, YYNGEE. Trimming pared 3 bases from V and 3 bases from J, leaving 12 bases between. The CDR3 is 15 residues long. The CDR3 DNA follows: TGTGCCAGCAGCGCCGCCGGGCCCGCTAATGAAAAACTGTTTTTT. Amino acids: CASSAAGPANEKLFF.

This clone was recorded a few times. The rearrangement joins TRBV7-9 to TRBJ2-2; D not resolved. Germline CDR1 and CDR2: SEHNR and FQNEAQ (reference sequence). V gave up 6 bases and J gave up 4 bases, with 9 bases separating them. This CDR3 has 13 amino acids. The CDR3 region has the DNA TGTGCCAGCAGGTTAACAGCCACCGGGGAGCTGTTTTTT. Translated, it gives CASRLTATGELFF.

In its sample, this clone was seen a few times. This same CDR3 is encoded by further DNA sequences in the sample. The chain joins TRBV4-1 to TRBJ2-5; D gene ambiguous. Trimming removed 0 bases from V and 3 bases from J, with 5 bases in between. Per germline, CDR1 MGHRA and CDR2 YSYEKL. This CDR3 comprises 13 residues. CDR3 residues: CASSQDPEETQYF. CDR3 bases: TGCGCCAGCAGCCAAGATCCGGAAGAGACCCAGTACTTC.

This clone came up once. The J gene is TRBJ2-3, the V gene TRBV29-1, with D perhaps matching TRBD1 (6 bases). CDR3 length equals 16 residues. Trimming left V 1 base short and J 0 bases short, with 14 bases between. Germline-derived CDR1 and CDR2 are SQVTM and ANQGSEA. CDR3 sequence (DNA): TGCAGCGTTGAAGGGACAGCCTCTTCCAGCACAGATACGCAGTATTTT. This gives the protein CSVEGTASSSTDTQYF.

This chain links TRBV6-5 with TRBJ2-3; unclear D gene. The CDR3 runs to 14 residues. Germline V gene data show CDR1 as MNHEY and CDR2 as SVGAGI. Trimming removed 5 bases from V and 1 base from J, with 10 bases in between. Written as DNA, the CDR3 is TGTGCCAGCAGTCTCATCTCTGGCACAGATACGCAGTATTTT. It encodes CASSLISGTDTQYF.

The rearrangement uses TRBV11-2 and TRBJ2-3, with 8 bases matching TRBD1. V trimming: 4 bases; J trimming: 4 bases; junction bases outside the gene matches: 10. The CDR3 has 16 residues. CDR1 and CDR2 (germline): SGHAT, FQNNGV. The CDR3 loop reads CASSSTTGESADTQYF. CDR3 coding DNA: TGTGCCAGCAGCTCCACGACAGGGGAGTCTGCAGATACGCAGTATTTT.

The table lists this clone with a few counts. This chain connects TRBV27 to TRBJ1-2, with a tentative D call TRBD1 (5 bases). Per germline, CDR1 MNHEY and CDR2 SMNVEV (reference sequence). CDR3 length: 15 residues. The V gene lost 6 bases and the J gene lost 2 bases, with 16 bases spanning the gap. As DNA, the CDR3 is TGTGCCAGCAGCCAATTCAGGGAAGGAAACTATGGCTACACCTTC. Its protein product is CASSQFREGNYGYTF.